This T cell receptor beta chain was sequenced for a study of T cell responses to AZD1222 COVID-19 vaccine. Overall study: Pooled in the analysis were second doses at about 4 or about 12 weeks. Study results and limitations: Mapped onto spike, vaccine-associated CD4 TCRs spanned it and were dominant at 160-218 and 743-854. Baseline serostatus was positive in only five to seven AZD1222 recipients. Spike-specific TCR depth and breadth grew after two AZD1222 doses.

The protocol was immunoSEQ multiplex PCR, while the TCRdb copy is restricted to in-frame clones and leaves out a portion. The sample records tens of thousands of clones, about 84% being singletons. Trimming pared 8 bases from V and 0 bases from J, leaving 5 bases between. Germline assignment: CDR1 MNHEY and CDR2 SMNVEV (reference sequence). This CDR3 has 12 amino acids. This clone was counted only a few times. The antigen is not known. The gene calls are TRBV27 and TRBJ1-5; D is undetermined. The receptor's source is an adult in good health. The specimen was peripheral blood, collected on day 0 of AZD1222 vaccination. The CDR3 reads CASRASNQPQHF. In DNA form, the CDR3 reads TGTGCCAGCCGGGCTAGCAATCAGCCCCAGCATTTT.